The 5 T cell receptor beta chains below come from one sample, sequenced in a study of blood T cell repertoires in COVID-19. The method was immunoSEQ multiplex PCR; TCRdb's version includes in-frame clones alone and lacks a portion of them. The sample has approximately 200,000 clones, around 87% seen once; the top ten hold approximately 6.2%. The sequenced material came from peripheral blood. These receptor sequences come from a man aged 60 to 75 who had recovered from COVID-19.

The chain couples TRBV24-1 to TRBJ2-7, with TRBD1 matching 8 bases. Losses at the gene ends were 2 bases for V and 2 bases for J; bases not matched to a gene: 4. The CDR3 is made up of 15 amino acids. Germline V gene lookup returns CDR1 KGHDR and CDR2 SFDVKD. CDR3 coding DNA: TGTGCCACCAGTGATTCCGGGACAGGTGCCTACGAGCAGTACTTC. Protein sequence: CATSDSGTGAYEQYF.

The V gene is TRBV5-1, the J gene TRBJ1-1, with D possibly TRBD1 on 6 matching bases. This CDR3 region has 13 residues. Germline CDR1 is SGHRS and CDR2 is YFSETQ. Between the trimmed V and J ends, which lost 4 bases and 6 bases, there was a span of 13 bases. CDR3 in DNA: TGCGCCAGCAGCGTTCAGGGGATCGCTGAAGCTTTCTTT. Amino acid sequence: CASSVQGIAEAFF.

The rearrangement joins TRBV5-1 to TRBJ2-1; D possibly corresponds to TRBD1 (6 bases). Trimming took off 4 bases at V and 5 bases at J, with 13 bases between the two ends. This CDR3 has 14 amino acids. The V gene's germline CDR1 is SGHRS and CDR2 YFSETQ. In DNA, the CDR3 is TGCGCCAGCAGCCTTCAGGGGTTGAACAATGAGCAGTTCTTC. Translation: CASSLQGLNNEQFF. The whole variable domain, remainder taken from reference TRBV5-1 and TRBJ2-1, is KAGVTQTPRYLIKTRGQQVTLSCSPISGHRSVSWYQQTPGQGLQFLFEYFSETQRNKGNFPGRFSGRQFSNSRSEMNVSTLELGDSALYLCASSLQGLNNEQFFGPGTRLTVL.

The J gene is TRBJ1-5, the V gene TRBV5-6; D remains unclear. Germline CDR1 SGHDT, CDR2 YYEEEE. The CDR3 extends over 15 amino acids. V dropped 5 bases and J dropped 0 bases, with 12 bases sitting between them. In DNA, the CDR3 is TGTGCCAGCAGTTTCCGGAGCAGTAGCAATCAGCCCCAGCATTTT. This codes for CASSFRSSSNQPQHF. The variable domain in full, with the rest retrieved from reference TRBV5-6 and TRBJ1-5, is DAGVTQSPTHLIKTRGQQVTLRCSPKSGHDTVSWYQQALGQGPQFIFQYYEEEERQRGNFPDRFSGHQFPNYSSELNVNALLLGDSALYLCASSFRSSSNQPQHFGDGTRLSIL.

The chain links TRBV11-2 to TRBJ2-3; D not certain. This CDR3 spans 12 amino acids. The V and J ends lost 2 bases and 6 bases respectively, with 6 bases between them. Germline V CDR1 and CDR2: SGHAT, FQNNGV. CDR3 nucleotide sequence: TGTGCCAGCAGCTTATTGGCCGATACGCAGTATTTT. Translation gives CASSLLADTQYF.